A single sample is the source of the 6 T cell receptor beta chains below, sequenced in a study of shared clonotypes between healthy human individuals. This table comes from immunoSEQ multiplex PCR, and its TCRdb copy is limited to in-frame clones, with some not included. The repertoire holds about 980,000 clones, approximately 80% seen once, with roughly 1.5% in the top ten. What was sequenced was memory CD4+ T cells sorted from blood. Subset indicated: CD45RA-negative fraction. These TCRs come from a man aged 18 to 30 in good health.

The chain combines TRBV20-1 with TRBJ1-2; 9 nucleotides agree with TRBD1. Germline V lookup: CDR1 DFQATT, CDR2 SNEGSKA (reference sequence). Trimming removed 6 bases from V and 7 bases from J; junction bases left unmatched: 3. The CDR3 runs 11 residues. The CDR3 loop is CSAGQGRGYTF. The CDR3 nucleotides are TGCAGTGCGGGACAGGGTCGTGGCTACACCTTC.

For this clone: Other DNA variants within this sample encode the same CDR3. The genes are TRBV6-6 and TRBJ2-7, with a possible D match to TRBD2 (6 bases). V lost 2 bases to trimming and J lost 3 bases, with 14 bases between them. The CDR3 consists of 15 residues. Germline values: CDR1 MNHNY, CDR2 SVGAGI (reference sequence). The CDR3 sequence: CASSYSLPGGYEQYF. CDR3 nucleotide sequence: TGTGCCAGCAGTTACAGCTTGCCCGGGGGCTACGAGCAGTACTTC.

A note on this clone: Other nucleotide sequences from this sample produce the same CDR3. This chain joins TRBV28 and TRBJ1-1; no clear D gene. There are 13 residues in the CDR3. Trimming left V 5 bases short and J 1 base short, with 8 bases between. The germline V gene has CDR1 MDHEN and CDR2 SYDVKM. As DNA, the CDR3 is TGTGCCAGCAGTCCCTCTAAGAACACTGAAGCTTTCTTT. Amino acid sequence: CASSPSKNTEAFF.

The chain couples TRBV6-5 to TRBJ2-3; D not resolved. V lost 6 bases and J 1 base, leaving 8 bases between the germline ends. CDR1 and CDR2 from the germline V gene are MNHEY and SVGAGI. The CDR3 sequence is 13 residues long. As DNA, the CDR3 is TGTGCCAGCAGCTCTGATCGCACAGATACGCAGTATTTT. Amino acids: CASSSDRTDTQYF.

The rearrangement uses TRBV27 and TRBJ1-2; D unclear. This CDR3 comprises 16 residues. CDR1 is MNHEY and CDR2 is SMNVEV in the germline V gene (reference sequence). Deletions cut 0 bases from V and 4 bases from J, with 15 bases between. CDR3 in amino acids: CASSLSGSNVGYGYTF. CDR3 in DNA: TGTGCCAGCAGTTTATCGGGATCCAACGTCGGCTATGGCTACACCTTC.

This clone was seen a single time. V usage is TRBV6-1 and J usage is TRBJ2-6; TRBD1 aligns across 11 bases. V lost 4 bases and J lost 2; bases outside the gene matches: 1. This CDR3 is 16 amino acids long. The V gene's germline CDR1 is MNHNS and CDR2 SASEGT. The CDR3 protein is CASSGGQGAGANVLTF. The CDR3 bases are TGTGCCAGCAGTGGGGGACAGGGGGCTGGGGCCAACGTCCTGACTTTC.